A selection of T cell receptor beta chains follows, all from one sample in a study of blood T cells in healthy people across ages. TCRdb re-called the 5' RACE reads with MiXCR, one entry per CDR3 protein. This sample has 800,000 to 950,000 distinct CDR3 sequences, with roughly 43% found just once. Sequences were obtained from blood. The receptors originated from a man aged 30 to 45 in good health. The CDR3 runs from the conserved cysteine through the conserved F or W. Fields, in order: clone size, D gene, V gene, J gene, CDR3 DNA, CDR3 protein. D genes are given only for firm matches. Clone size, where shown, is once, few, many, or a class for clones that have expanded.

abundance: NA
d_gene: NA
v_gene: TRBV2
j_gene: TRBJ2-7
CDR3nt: TGTGCCAGCAATGAACAGGGCCCTGAACAGCAGTACTTC
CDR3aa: CASNEQGPEQQYF

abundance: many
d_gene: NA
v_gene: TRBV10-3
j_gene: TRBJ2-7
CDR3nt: TGTGCCATCAGTGAAGGTGGCAGGGGTTACGAGCAGTACTTC
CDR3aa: CAISEGGRGYEQYF

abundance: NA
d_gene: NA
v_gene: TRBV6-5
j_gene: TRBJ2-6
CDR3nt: TGTGCCAGCAGTTACTCGAAAGGTTCTGGGGCCAACGTCCTGACTTTC
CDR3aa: CASSYSKGSGANVLTF

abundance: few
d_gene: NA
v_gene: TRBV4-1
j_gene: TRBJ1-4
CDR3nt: TGCGCCAGCAGTGGGCCGGGCGAAGGTGAAAAACTGTTTTTT
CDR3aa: CASSGPGEGEKLFF

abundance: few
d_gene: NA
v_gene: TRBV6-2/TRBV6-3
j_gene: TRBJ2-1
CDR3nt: TGTGCCAGCAGTAAACCCCCGGGGTACTCCTACAATGAGCAGTTCTTC
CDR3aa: CASSKPPGYSYNEQFF

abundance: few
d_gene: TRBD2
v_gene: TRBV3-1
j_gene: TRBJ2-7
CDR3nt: TGTGCCAGCAGCCAAGAAGGCGGGACTAGACACGAGCAGTACTTC
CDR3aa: CASSQEGGTRHEQYF

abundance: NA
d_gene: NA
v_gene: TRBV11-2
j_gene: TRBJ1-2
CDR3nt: TGTGCCAGCAGCTTAGTCGAAGGGCAGGTTGGCTACACCTTC
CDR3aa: CASSLVEGQVGYTF

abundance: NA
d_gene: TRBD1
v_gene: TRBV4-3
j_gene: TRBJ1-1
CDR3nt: TGCGCCAGCAGTCTAGACAGGGGGACCATGAACACTGAAGCTTTCTTT
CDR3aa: CASSLDRGTMNTEAFF

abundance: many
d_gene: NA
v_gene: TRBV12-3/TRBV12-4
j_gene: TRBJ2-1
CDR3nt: TGTGCCAGCAGGGAAGGCACCCACAATGAGCAGTTCTTC
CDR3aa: CASREGTHNEQFF

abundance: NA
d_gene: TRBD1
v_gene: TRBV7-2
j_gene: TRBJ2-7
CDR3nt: TGTGCCAGCAGCTTCGCTAGACAGGGACGCTCCTACGAGCAGTACTTC
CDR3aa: CASSFARQGRSYEQYF

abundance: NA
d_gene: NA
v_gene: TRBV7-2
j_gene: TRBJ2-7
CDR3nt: TGTGCCAGCAGCTCGGAGTCGGGATCCGCCTACGAGCAGTACTTC
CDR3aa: CASSSESGSAYEQYF

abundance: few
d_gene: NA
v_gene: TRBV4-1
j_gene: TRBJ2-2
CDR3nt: TGCGCCAGCCGGGGACCGAACACCGGGGAGCTGTTTTTT
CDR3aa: CASRGPNTGELFF

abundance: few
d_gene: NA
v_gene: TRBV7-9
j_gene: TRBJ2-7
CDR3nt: TGTGCCAGCAGCCTTGAGGGTTCCCACGAGCAGTACTTC
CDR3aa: CASSLEGSHEQYF

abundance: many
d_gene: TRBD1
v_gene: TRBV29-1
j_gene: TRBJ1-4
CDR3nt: TGCAGCGCAGCCGGACAGGGGAATAATGAAAAACTGTTTTTT
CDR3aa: CSAAGQGNNEKLFF

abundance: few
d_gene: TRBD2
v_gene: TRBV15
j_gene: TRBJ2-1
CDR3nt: TGTGCCACCATGAGTCCCACTAGCGGGGGTGTAAGCTCCTACAATGAGCAGTTCTTC
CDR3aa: CATMSPTSGGVSSYNEQFF

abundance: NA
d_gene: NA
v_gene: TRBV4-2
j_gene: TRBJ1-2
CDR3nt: TGTGCCAGCAGCCAAGAGTCCGGCGGGGGCTACACCTTC
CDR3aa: CASSQESGGGYTF